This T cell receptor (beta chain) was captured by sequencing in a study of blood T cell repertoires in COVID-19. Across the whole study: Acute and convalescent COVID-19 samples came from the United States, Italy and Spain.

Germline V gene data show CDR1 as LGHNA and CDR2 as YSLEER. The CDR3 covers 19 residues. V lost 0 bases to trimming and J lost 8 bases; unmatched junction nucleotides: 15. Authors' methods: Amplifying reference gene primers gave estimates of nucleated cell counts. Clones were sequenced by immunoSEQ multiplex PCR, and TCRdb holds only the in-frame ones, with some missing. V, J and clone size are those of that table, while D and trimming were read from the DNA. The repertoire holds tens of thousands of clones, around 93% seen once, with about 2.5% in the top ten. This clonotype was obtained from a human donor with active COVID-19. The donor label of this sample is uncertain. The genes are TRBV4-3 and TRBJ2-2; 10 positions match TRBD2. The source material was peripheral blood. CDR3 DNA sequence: TGCGCCAGCAGCCAAGAGCTCCGGCTAGCGGGGGCGACTAGAGGGGAGCTGTTTTTT. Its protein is CASSQELRLAGATRGELFF.